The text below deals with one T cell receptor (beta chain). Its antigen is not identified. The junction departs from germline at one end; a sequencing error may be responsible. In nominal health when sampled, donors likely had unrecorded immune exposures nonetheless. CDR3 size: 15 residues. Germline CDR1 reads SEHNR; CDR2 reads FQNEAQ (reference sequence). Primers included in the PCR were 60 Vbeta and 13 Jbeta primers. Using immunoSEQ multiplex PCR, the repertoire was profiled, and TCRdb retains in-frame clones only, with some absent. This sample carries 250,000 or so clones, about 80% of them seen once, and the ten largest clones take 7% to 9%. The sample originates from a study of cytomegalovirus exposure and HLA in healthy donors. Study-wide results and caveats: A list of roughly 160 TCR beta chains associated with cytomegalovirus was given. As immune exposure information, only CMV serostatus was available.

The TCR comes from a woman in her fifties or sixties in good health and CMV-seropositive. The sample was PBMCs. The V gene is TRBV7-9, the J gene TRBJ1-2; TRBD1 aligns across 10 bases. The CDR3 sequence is CSSSLSGTGDYGYTF. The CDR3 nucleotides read TGTTCCAGCAGCTTATCGGGGACAGGGGATTATGGCTACACCTTC.